This passage covers 32 T cell receptor beta chains from one sample sequenced in a study of T cell repertoires in cytomegalovirus infection (dated by TCRdb to between 2017 and 2020). These receptors have no known antigen. Explained via the paper, the treatment or condition label denotes: in vitro stimulation with specific CMV peptide epitopes to enrich CMV-specific T cells. The reads were generated on an Illumina HiSeq 1500. The public reads were reprocessed in TCRdb via fastp at Q25 and MiXCR, keeping in-frame beta chains. Duplicate CDR3 protein sequences are folded into a single record with the most common DNA and genes. The sample contains roughly 920,000 distinct CDR3 sequences, around 29% of them found a single time. Jointly, the top ten make up roughly an eighth of the sample. This material consisted of cultured CD8+ T cells from PBMCs, taken from culture after CMV antigen stimulation. These receptors originate from a human donor in good health (CMV status not recorded). Some clones in this sample may be carry-over from other donors' samples.

Comments on this clonotype: Relative to the germline gene, one junction end is altered; a read error may explain this. The rearrangement uses TRBV7-3 and TRBJ2-6, with D possibly matching TRBD1 (5 bases). The CDR3 loop spans 15 amino acids. Germline loops: CDR1 SGHTA, CDR2 FQGTGA. The CDR3 sequence: CAGSPTGSGANVLTF. In DNA, the CDR3 is TGTGCCGGCAGCCCCACAGGCTCTGGGGCCAACGTCCTGACTTTC.

The J gene is TRBJ1-5, the V gene TRBV6-1; tentative D call: TRBD1 (6 bases). The ends were cut back, 6 bases at V and 6 bases at J, with 15 bases in the middle. Germline CDR1 is MNHNS and CDR2 is SASEGT. The CDR3 consists of 14 residues. DNA for the CDR3: TGTGCCAGCAGCCCTCCGGGGGGGGCTCAGCCCCAGCATTTT. It encodes CASSPPGGAQPQHF.

This clonotype has ten or more counts. This chain joins TRBV7-8 and TRBJ1-5; D possibly corresponds to TRBD1 (5 bases). The CDR3 loop spans 19 amino acids. From germline, CDR1 is SGHVS and CDR2 FQNEAQ. V was trimmed by 5 bases and J by 1 base, leaving 24 bases between them. The CDR3 DNA follows: TGTGCCAGCAGCCTCCCGGGACCCGAGATAGTATTCAGCAATCAGCCCCAGCATTTT. Translating gives CASSLPGPEIVFSNQPQHF.

The rearrangement uses TRBV10-3 and TRBJ2-7; D unclear. Per germline, CDR1 ENHRY and CDR2 SYGVKD. The CDR3 is made up of 13 amino acids. Deletions cut 6 bases from V and 3 bases from J, with 12 bases between. The CDR3 DNA follows: TGTGCCATCAGGTCGGCGGAGTTCTACGAGCAGTACGTC. Translating it yields CAIRSAEFYEQYV.

This clonotype was seen repeatedly, ten times or more. The chain joins TRBV7-2 to TRBJ1-4; 7 positions agree with TRBD1. V shed 5 bases, J shed 4 bases, and the junction held 19 bases outside the gene matches. The CDR3 runs to 19 residues. Per germline, CDR1 SGHTA and CDR2 FQGNSA. CDR3 DNA sequence: TGTGCCAGCAGCCCTGCGCTAGGGGGCAGGAACCCTCGTAATGAAAAACTGTTTTTT. It translates to CASSPALGGRNPRNEKLFF.

V usage is TRBV10-3 and J usage is TRBJ2-2; 8 bases agree with TRBD2. The junction had 8 bases not matched to a gene; V was cut back by 7 bases and J by 1 base. The CDR3 has 16 amino acids. Germline values: CDR1 ENHRY, CDR2 SYGVKD. The CDR3 bases are TGTGCCATCATTTCCGAAGCGGGGGTGAACACCGGGGAGCTGTTTTTT. This translates into CAIISEAGVNTGELFF.

J is TRBJ2-2 and V is TRBV5-1, with unresolved D. Trimming removed 0 bases from V and 1 base from J, with 10 bases in between. Germline CDR1 and CDR2: SGHRS and YFSETQ. There are 16 residues in the CDR3. The chain's CDR3 is CASSLEGYLNTGELFF. CDR3 in DNA: TGCGCCAGCAGCTTGGAAGGATATTTGAACACCGGGGAGCTGTTTTTT.

In this sample, this clonotype turned up a few times. The rearrangement joins TRBV6-8 to TRBJ2-3; D is perhaps TRBD2 (5 bases). This CDR3 has 15 residues. Germline lookup yields CDR1 MNHGY and CDR2 SAAAGT. V gave up 2 bases and J gave up 1 base, with 10 bases separating them. CDR3 sequence: CASSYRVGGTDTQYF. In nucleotides, the CDR3 is TGTGCCAGCAGTTACCGGGTCGGGGGCACAGATACGCAGTATTTT.

This clonotype was seen a handful of times. The chain has TRBV6-2 or TRBV6-3 and TRBJ1-1; no clear D gene. The V end was cut by 0 bases, the J end by 1 base, with 9 bases between. Germline V gives CDR1 MNHEY, CDR2 SVGEGT. This CDR3 contains 15 residues. This CDR3 is CASSYSPRRNTEAFF. The CDR3 DNA reads TGTGCCAGCAGTTACTCCCCAAGAAGGAACACTGAAGCTTTCTTT.

This clonotype was observed many times. J is TRBJ2-7 and V is TRBV6-1; tentative D call: TRBD1 (5 bases). Germline CDR1 MNHNS, CDR2 SASEGT. V lost 2 bases, J lost 3 bases, and 8 bases lay in between. The CDR3 covers 13 residues. The CDR3, as DNA: TGTGCCAGCAGTGAACGACAGATCTACGAGCAGTACTTC. Encoded protein: CASSERQIYEQYF.

There are many counts of this clonotype. The chain couples TRBV6-5 to TRBJ1-1, with D maybe TRBD1 (5 bases). This CDR3 contains 14 residues. Trimming stripped 3 bases from V and 3 bases from J, with 11 bases between. Germline V gene data show CDR1 as MNHEY and CDR2 as SVGAGI. CDR3 nucleotide sequence: TGTGCCAGCAGTTATAGGGGAGGCGACACTGAAGCTTTCTTT. The encoded protein is CASSYRGGDTEAFF.

This clonotype was counted a few times. At one end the junction does not follow the germline gene, possibly because of a read error. The genes are TRBV7-7 and TRBJ1-1; the D is unclear. The germline CDR1 and CDR2 sequences are SSHAT and FNYEAQ (reference sequence). The CDR3 totals 13 residues. The CDR3 loop reads CASSETANTEAFF. CDR3 DNA sequence: TGTGCTAGCAGCGAGACGGCAAACACTGAAGCTTTCTTT.

The chain is built from TRBV10-3 and TRBJ1-4; perhaps TRBD1 as D (5 bases). This CDR3 spans 15 amino acids. The ends were cut back, 4 bases at V and 0 bases at J, with 9 bases in the middle. Germline values: CDR1 ENHRY, CDR2 SYGVKD. The CDR3 coding sequence is TGTGCCATCAGTGTGGGGGATTCAACTAATGAAAAACTGTTTTTT. Translated: CAISVGDSTNEKLFF.

The gene calls are TRBV6-1 and TRBJ2-7; no clear D gene. Germline V lookup: CDR1 MNHNS, CDR2 SASEGT. The V end lost 4 bases, the J end lost 3 bases, and 10 bases lay between the germline ends. CDR3 length: 13 residues. CDR3 loop: CASSVRWGYEQYF. The CDR3 DNA sequence: TGTGCCAGCAGTGTAAGGTGGGGCTACGAGCAGTACTTC.

The CDR3 coding sequence is TGTGCCAGCAGTCTAAGAGCTTACAATCAGCCCCAGCATTTT. Its protein is CASSLRAYNQPQHF. The chain recombines TRBV28 with TRBJ1-5, with no clear D. This CDR3 spans 14 amino acids. Germline V gene lookup returns CDR1 MDHEN and CDR2 SYDVKM. V lost 5 bases to trimming and J lost 3 bases, with 11 bases between them.

The chain joins TRBV11-2 to TRBJ2-7, with 12 bases aligning to TRBD1. The junction had 20 bases not matched to a gene; V was cut back by 5 bases and J by 3 bases. The germline V gene has CDR1 SGHAT and CDR2 FQNNGV. This CDR3 contains 20 residues. In nucleotides, the CDR3 is TGTGCCAGCAGCGCCTACCTCCCGGAGGGGGGACAGGGGGCTGGCTACGAGCAGTACGTC. It is translated as CASSAYLPEGGQGAGYEQYV.

This clonotype was counted once. The chain has TRBV6-8 and TRBJ2-2; TRBD2 might be the D (6 bases). The CDR3 extends over 17 amino acids. Trimming removed 0 bases at V and 5 bases at J, with 16 bases between. The germline V gene encodes CDR1 MNHGY and CDR2 SAAAGT. As DNA, the CDR3 is TGTGCCAGCAGTTACTCTGTGGCGCCTGGGAGGACCGGGGAGCTGTTTTTT. Protein product: CASSYSVAPGRTGELFF.

This sequence joins TRBV9 and TRBJ2-5; D assignment may be TRBD1 or TRBD2 (6 bases each). The germline V gene encodes CDR1 SGDLS and CDR2 YYNGEE. V was clipped by 4 bases and J by 2 bases, with 18 bases between them. There are 16 residues in the CDR3. DNA for the CDR3: TGTGCCAGCAGCCAAGGTGGGGGGCCGGAACAAGAGACCCAGTACTTC. Protein sequence: CASSQGGGPEQETQYF.

The chain links TRBV25-1 to TRBJ2-7; D ambiguous. Germline lookup yields CDR1 MGHDK and CDR2 SYGVNS. Trimming shortened V by 3 bases and J by 5 bases, and 17 bases separated the two germline ends. The CDR3 runs to 15 residues. The CDR3 protein is CASSEGPLISHEQYF. For the CDR3, the DNA is TGTGCCAGCAGTGAGGGCCCCCTTATTAGCCACGAGCAGTACTTC.

This clonotype was found many times. The chain links TRBV7-2 to TRBJ2-3; 10 nucleotides match TRBD2. The CDR3 runs to 15 residues. CDR1 and CDR2 (germline): SGHTA, FQGNSA. V lost 3 bases and J lost 5; bases outside the gene matches: 5. The CDR3: CASSFVAGGRDTQYF. In nucleotides, the CDR3 is TGTGCCAGCAGCTTTGTAGCGGGGGGCAGAGATACGCAGTATTTT.

The V gene is TRBV28, the J gene TRBJ2-2, with 8 bases lining up with TRBD1. The germline V gene encodes CDR1 MDHEN and CDR2 SYDVKM. Trimming cost V 5 bases and J 10 bases; bases outside gene matches: 6. This CDR3 is built from 13 residues. The CDR3 DNA sequence: TGTGCCAGCAGTATCGGACAGGGCAAGGAGCTGTTTTTT. Its protein product is CASSIGQGKELFF.

This clonotype has only a few counts. CDR3 DNA sequence: TGTGCCAGCAGCCAGGGGGTAGGGCAGGGGCACTATCAGCCCCAGCATTTT. Amino acid sequence: CASSQGVGQGHYQPQHF. The chain is built from TRBV7-8 and TRBJ1-5; the match to TRBD1 covers 7 bases. After removal of 5 bases from V and 5 bases from J, the junction contained 15 bases not matched to a gene. CDR1 SGHVS and CDR2 FQNEAQ come from the germline V gene. CDR3 length equals 17 residues.

Ten or more counts support this clonotype. J is TRBJ2-7 and V is TRBV7-2, with 9 bases fitting TRBD2. The CDR3 has 15 residues. V lost 3 bases and J lost 4; bases outside the gene matches: 7. Germline V gene sequence: CDR1 SGHTA, CDR2 FQGNSA. The CDR3 loop is CASSLGLAGLYEQYV. The CDR3 region has the DNA TGTGCCAGCAGCTTGGGCCTAGCGGGGTTGTACGAGCAGTACGTC.

The V and J genes are TRBV19 and TRBJ1-1; D remains unclear. This CDR3 has 14 amino acids. Germline values: CDR1 LNHDA, CDR2 SQIVND (reference sequence). V gave up 1 base and J gave up 6 bases, with 12 bases separating them. CDR3 amino acids: CASSIAPRRAEAFF. The CDR3 DNA reads as TGTGCCAGTAGTATAGCGCCGAGGAGGGCTGAAGCTTTCTTT. The full variable domain, in which reference TRBV19 and TRBJ1-1 provide the parts outside the CDR3, is DGGITQSPKYLFRKEGQNVTLSCEQNLNHDAMYWYRQDPGQGLRLIYYSQIVNDFQKGDIAEGYSVSREKKESFPLTVTSAQKNPTAFYLCASSIAPRRAEAFFGQGTRLTVV.

This clonotype has ten or more counts. The chain has TRBV7-6 and TRBJ2-1; D not resolved. CDR1 is SGHVS, CDR2 FNYEAQ, per germline. V lost 4 bases and J lost 7, with 14 bases in between. The CDR3 sequence is 14 residues long. Written as DNA, the CDR3 is TGTGCCAGCAGCTCTTCGGGCTCTCCTAATGAGCAGTTCTTC. It is translated as CASSSSGSPNEQFF. Supplemented by reference TRBV7-6 and TRBJ2-1, the full variable domain reads GAGVSQSPRYKVTKRGQDVALRCDPISGHVSLYWYRQALGQGPEFLTYFNYEAQQDKSGLPNDRFSAERPEGSISTLTIQRTEQRDSAMYRCASSSSGSPNEQFFGPGTRLTVL.

The rearrangement uses TRBV9 and TRBJ2-3; 9 bases fit TRBD2. V lost 0 bases and J lost 5; bases outside the gene matches: 13. Per the germline V gene, CDR1 is SGDLS and CDR2 is YYNGEE. The CDR3 has 18 residues. DNA for the CDR3: TGTGCCAGCAGCGTAGCTCCCCTGGCGGGGGGGCGGATAGATACGCAGTATTTT. Its translation: CASSVAPLAGGRIDTQYF.

There are a few counts of this clonotype. CDR3 loop: CAISVGAEAFF. In DNA, the CDR3 is TGTGCCATCAGTGTGGGGGCTGAAGCTTTCTTT. The chain is built from TRBV10-3 and TRBJ1-1, with D tentatively TRBD1 (5 bases). The germline gives CDR1 ENHRY, CDR2 SYGVKD. Deletions cut 4 bases from V and 6 bases from J, with 6 bases between. CDR3 length: 11 residues.

This clonotype was seen repeatedly, ten times or more. The chain combines TRBV14 with TRBJ2-7; 7 bases align to TRBD1. Germline CDR1 SGHDN, CDR2 FVKESK. This CDR3 has 14 amino acids. Germline trimming cut 5 bases from V and 2 bases from J; bases unmatched to any gene: 6. DNA of the CDR3: TGTGCCAGCAGCAACCGGGACAGACCCTACGAGCAGTACTTC. Its protein is CASSNRDRPYEQYF.

This chain links TRBV5-6 with TRBJ2-1; D is unresolved. The CDR3 runs 11 residues. V shed 1 base and J shed 8 bases, with 4 bases lying between them. Germline V gene lookup returns CDR1 SGHDT and CDR2 YYEEEE. The CDR3: CASSLNDEQFF. The CDR3 bases are TGTGCCAGCAGCTTGAATGATGAGCAGTTCTTC.

This chain connects TRBV7-6 to TRBJ1-2; D is ambiguous. Germline-derived CDR1 and CDR2 are SGHVS and FNYEAQ. CDR3 size: 13 residues. Trimming removed 2 bases at V and 10 bases at J, with 14 bases between. The DNA for the CDR3 is TGTGCCAGCAGCTTAAATGGAGAAAGGGCCTACACCTTC. This translates into CASSLNGERAYTF.

This clonotype occurred once. It may be a read error: a sequence one base away is much more abundant. The gene calls are TRBV7-9 and TRBJ2-7; 9 nucleotides agree with TRBD1. There are 14 residues in the CDR3. CDR1 is SEHNR and CDR2 is FQNEAQ in the germline V gene (reference sequence). With 4 bases clipped from V and 4 bases from J, the junction kept 5 bases outside the gene matches. The CDR3: CASSSGTGQYEQYF. The CDR3 nucleotides read TGTGCCAGCAGCTCCGGGACAGGGCAGTACGAGCAGTACTTC.

The chain recombines TRBV6-2 or TRBV6-3 with TRBJ2-7; D gene uncertain. CDR3 length: 14 amino acids. V was pared by 4 bases and J by 3 bases, with 13 bases between. In germline, CDR1 is MNHEY, CDR2 SVGEGT. The CDR3 region is CASSSPLANYEQYV. CDR3 DNA sequence: TGTGCCAGCAGTTCTCCCCTGGCTAACTACGAGCAGTACGTC.